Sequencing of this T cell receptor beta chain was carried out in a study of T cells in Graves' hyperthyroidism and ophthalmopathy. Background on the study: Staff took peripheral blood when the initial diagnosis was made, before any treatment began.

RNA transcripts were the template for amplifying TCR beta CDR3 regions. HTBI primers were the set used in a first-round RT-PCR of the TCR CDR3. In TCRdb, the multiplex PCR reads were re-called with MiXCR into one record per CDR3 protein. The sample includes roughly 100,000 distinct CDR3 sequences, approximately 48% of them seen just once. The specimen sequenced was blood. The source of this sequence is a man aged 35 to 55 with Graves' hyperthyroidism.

CDR3 coding DNA: TGTGCCAGTAGTAAGGCACAGGGCCGCTGCGAGCAGTACTTC. Amino acid sequence: CASSKAQGRCEQYF. This chain links TRBV19 with TRBJ2-7, with a weak D call TRBD1 (6 bases). CDR1 is LNHDA, CDR2 SQIVND, per germline (reference sequence). This CDR3 region has 14 residues. V was pared by 4 bases and J by 6 bases, with 16 bases between.